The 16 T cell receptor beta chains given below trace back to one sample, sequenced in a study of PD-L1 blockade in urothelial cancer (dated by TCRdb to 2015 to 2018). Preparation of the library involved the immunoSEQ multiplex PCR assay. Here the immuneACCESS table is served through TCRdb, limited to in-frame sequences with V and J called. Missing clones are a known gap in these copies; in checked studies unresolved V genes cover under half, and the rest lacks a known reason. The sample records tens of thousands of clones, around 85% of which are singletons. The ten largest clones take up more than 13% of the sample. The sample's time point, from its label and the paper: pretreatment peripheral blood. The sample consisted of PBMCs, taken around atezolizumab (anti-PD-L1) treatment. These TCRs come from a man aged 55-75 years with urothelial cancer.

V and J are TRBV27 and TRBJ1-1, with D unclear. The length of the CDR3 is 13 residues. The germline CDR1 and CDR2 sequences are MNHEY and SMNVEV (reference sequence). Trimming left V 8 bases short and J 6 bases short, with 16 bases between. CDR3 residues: CASGPGLNPEAFF. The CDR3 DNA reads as TGTGCCAGCGGACCCGGACTCAACCCTGAAGCTTTCTTT.

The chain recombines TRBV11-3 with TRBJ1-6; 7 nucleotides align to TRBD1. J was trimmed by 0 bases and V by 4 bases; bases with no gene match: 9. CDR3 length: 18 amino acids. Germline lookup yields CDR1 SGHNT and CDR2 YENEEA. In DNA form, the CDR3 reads TGTGCCAGCAGCTCGGGACAGTTCATAAGCTCCTATAATTCACCCCTCCACTTT. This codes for CASSSGQFISSYNSPLHF.

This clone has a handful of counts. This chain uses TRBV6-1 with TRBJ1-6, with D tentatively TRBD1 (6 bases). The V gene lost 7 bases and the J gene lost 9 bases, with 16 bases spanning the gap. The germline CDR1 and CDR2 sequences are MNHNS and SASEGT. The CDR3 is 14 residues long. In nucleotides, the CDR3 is TGTGCCAGCACCCTCTGGACAGTTAGTTCACCCCTCCACTTT. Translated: CASTLWTVSSPLHF.

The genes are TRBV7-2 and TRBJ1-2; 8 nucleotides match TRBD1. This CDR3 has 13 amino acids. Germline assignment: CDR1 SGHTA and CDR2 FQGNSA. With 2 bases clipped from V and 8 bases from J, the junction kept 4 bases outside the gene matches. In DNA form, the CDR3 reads TGTGCCAGCAGCTTACAGGGGGCGGGCGGCTACACCTTC. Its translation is CASSLQGAGGYTF.

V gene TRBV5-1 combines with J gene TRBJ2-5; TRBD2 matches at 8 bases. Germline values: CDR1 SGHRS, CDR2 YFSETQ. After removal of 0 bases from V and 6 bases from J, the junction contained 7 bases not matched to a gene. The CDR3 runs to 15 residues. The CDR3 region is CASSLEGTSIKTQYF. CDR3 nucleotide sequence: TGCGCCAGCAGCTTGGAAGGGACTAGTATAAAGACCCAGTACTTC.

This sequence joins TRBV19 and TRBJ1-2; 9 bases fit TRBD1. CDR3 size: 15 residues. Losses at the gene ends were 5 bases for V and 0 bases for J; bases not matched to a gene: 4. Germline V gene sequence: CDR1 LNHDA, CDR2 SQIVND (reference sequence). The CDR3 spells CASSSRQGANYGYTF. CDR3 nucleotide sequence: TGTGCCAGTAGTTCGCGACAGGGGGCTAACTATGGCTACACCTTC.

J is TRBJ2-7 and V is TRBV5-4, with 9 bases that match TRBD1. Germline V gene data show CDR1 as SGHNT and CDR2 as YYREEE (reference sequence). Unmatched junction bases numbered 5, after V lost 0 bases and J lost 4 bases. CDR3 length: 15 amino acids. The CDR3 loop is CASSLGGGQGYEQYF. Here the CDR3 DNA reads TGTGCCAGCAGCTTGGGTGGGGGACAGGGTTACGAGCAGTACTTC.

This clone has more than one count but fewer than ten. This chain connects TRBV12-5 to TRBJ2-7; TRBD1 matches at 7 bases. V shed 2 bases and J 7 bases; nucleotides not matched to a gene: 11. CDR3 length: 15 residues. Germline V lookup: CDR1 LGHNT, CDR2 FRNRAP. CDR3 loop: CASGLTNRGIKEQYF. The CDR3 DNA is TGTGCTAGTGGTTTGACTAACAGGGGAATCAAAGAGCAGTACTTC.

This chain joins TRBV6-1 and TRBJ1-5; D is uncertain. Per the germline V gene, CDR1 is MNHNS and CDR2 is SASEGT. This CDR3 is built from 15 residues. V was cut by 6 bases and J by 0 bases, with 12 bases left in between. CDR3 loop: CASRAESASNQPQHF. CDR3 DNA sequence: TGTGCCAGCAGGGCGGAATCAGCTAGCAATCAGCCCCAGCATTTT.

This chain's CDR3 is CASSLRTGDSNQPQHF. CDR3 in DNA: TGTGCCAGCAGCCTGCGTACAGGGGATAGCAATCAGCCCCAGCATTTT. The chain uses TRBV13 and TRBJ1-5, with 7 bases aligning to TRBD1. CDR1 is PRHDT and CDR2 is FYEKMQ in the germline V gene (reference sequence). This CDR3 has 16 amino acids. Trimming removed 5 bases from V and 0 bases from J; junction bases left unmatched: 7.

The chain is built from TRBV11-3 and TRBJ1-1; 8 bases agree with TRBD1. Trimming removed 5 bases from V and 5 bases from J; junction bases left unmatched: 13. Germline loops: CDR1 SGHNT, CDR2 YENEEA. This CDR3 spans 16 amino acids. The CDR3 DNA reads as TGTGCCAGCAGCCCCACCCGGGCAGGGGGCATGACTGAAGCTTTCTTT. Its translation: CASSPTRAGGMTEAFF.

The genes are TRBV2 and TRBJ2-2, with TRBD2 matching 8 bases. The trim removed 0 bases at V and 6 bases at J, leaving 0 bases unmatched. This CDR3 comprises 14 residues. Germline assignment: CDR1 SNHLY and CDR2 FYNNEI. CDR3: CASSEARGAGELFF. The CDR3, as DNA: TGTGCCAGCAGTGAAGCGCGGGGGGCCGGGGAGCTGTTTTTT.

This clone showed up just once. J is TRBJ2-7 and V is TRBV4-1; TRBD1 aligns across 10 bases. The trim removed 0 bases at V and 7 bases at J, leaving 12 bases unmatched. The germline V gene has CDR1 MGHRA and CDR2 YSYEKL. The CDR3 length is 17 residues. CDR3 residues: CASSQEPLGTGVREQYF. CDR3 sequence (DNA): TGCGCCAGCAGCCAAGAGCCCTTAGGGACAGGGGTGCGGGAGCAGTACTTC.

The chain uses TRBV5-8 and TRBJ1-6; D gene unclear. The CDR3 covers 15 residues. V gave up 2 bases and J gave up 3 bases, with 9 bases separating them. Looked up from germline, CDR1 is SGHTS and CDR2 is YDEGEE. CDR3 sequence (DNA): TGTGCCAGCAGCTTCCGGTCTTACTATAATTCACCCCTCCACTTT. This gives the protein CASSFRSYYNSPLHF.

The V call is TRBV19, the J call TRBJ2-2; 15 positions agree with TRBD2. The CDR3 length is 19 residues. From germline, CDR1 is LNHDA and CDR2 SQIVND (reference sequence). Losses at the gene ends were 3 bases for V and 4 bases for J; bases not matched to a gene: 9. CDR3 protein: CASSIWTSGGAYITGELFF. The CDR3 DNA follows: TGTGCCAGTAGTATTTGGACTAGCGGGGGGGCCTATATCACCGGGGAGCTGTTTTTT.

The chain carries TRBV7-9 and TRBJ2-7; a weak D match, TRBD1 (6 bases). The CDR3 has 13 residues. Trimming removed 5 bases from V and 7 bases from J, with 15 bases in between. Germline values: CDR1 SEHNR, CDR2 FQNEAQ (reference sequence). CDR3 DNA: TGTGCCAGCAGCCGGGACAATCTAAAGGAGCAGTACTTC. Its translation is CASSRDNLKEQYF.